This T cell receptor beta chain derives from a study of response to subunit inactivated influenza vaccine. Points from the study as a whole: Authors suggested that a seasonal influenza vaccination recruits few new T cells each time.

The ends lost 4 bases at V and 7 bases at J; junction bases unmatched: 4. The length of the CDR3 is 13 residues. MiXCR, applied by TCRdb to the RT-PCR reads, yields one record per CDR3 protein. The repertoire has more than 250,000 distinct CDR3 sequences, 20% to 25% of them found once; the top ten carry 10%. Regarding this clonotype: Its target is not known.

The clonotype originates from a man between 50 and 70 years old who received an inactivated influenza vaccine. This sequence joins TRBV12-3 or TRBV12-4 and TRBJ1-5; 7 nucleotides agree with TRBD1. The sequencing here drew on PBMCs from blood, taken about 20 months after vaccination. This CDR3 reads CASSSTGKQPQHF. CDR3 in DNA: TGTGCCAGCAGTTCGACAGGGAAGCAGCCCCAGCATTTT.